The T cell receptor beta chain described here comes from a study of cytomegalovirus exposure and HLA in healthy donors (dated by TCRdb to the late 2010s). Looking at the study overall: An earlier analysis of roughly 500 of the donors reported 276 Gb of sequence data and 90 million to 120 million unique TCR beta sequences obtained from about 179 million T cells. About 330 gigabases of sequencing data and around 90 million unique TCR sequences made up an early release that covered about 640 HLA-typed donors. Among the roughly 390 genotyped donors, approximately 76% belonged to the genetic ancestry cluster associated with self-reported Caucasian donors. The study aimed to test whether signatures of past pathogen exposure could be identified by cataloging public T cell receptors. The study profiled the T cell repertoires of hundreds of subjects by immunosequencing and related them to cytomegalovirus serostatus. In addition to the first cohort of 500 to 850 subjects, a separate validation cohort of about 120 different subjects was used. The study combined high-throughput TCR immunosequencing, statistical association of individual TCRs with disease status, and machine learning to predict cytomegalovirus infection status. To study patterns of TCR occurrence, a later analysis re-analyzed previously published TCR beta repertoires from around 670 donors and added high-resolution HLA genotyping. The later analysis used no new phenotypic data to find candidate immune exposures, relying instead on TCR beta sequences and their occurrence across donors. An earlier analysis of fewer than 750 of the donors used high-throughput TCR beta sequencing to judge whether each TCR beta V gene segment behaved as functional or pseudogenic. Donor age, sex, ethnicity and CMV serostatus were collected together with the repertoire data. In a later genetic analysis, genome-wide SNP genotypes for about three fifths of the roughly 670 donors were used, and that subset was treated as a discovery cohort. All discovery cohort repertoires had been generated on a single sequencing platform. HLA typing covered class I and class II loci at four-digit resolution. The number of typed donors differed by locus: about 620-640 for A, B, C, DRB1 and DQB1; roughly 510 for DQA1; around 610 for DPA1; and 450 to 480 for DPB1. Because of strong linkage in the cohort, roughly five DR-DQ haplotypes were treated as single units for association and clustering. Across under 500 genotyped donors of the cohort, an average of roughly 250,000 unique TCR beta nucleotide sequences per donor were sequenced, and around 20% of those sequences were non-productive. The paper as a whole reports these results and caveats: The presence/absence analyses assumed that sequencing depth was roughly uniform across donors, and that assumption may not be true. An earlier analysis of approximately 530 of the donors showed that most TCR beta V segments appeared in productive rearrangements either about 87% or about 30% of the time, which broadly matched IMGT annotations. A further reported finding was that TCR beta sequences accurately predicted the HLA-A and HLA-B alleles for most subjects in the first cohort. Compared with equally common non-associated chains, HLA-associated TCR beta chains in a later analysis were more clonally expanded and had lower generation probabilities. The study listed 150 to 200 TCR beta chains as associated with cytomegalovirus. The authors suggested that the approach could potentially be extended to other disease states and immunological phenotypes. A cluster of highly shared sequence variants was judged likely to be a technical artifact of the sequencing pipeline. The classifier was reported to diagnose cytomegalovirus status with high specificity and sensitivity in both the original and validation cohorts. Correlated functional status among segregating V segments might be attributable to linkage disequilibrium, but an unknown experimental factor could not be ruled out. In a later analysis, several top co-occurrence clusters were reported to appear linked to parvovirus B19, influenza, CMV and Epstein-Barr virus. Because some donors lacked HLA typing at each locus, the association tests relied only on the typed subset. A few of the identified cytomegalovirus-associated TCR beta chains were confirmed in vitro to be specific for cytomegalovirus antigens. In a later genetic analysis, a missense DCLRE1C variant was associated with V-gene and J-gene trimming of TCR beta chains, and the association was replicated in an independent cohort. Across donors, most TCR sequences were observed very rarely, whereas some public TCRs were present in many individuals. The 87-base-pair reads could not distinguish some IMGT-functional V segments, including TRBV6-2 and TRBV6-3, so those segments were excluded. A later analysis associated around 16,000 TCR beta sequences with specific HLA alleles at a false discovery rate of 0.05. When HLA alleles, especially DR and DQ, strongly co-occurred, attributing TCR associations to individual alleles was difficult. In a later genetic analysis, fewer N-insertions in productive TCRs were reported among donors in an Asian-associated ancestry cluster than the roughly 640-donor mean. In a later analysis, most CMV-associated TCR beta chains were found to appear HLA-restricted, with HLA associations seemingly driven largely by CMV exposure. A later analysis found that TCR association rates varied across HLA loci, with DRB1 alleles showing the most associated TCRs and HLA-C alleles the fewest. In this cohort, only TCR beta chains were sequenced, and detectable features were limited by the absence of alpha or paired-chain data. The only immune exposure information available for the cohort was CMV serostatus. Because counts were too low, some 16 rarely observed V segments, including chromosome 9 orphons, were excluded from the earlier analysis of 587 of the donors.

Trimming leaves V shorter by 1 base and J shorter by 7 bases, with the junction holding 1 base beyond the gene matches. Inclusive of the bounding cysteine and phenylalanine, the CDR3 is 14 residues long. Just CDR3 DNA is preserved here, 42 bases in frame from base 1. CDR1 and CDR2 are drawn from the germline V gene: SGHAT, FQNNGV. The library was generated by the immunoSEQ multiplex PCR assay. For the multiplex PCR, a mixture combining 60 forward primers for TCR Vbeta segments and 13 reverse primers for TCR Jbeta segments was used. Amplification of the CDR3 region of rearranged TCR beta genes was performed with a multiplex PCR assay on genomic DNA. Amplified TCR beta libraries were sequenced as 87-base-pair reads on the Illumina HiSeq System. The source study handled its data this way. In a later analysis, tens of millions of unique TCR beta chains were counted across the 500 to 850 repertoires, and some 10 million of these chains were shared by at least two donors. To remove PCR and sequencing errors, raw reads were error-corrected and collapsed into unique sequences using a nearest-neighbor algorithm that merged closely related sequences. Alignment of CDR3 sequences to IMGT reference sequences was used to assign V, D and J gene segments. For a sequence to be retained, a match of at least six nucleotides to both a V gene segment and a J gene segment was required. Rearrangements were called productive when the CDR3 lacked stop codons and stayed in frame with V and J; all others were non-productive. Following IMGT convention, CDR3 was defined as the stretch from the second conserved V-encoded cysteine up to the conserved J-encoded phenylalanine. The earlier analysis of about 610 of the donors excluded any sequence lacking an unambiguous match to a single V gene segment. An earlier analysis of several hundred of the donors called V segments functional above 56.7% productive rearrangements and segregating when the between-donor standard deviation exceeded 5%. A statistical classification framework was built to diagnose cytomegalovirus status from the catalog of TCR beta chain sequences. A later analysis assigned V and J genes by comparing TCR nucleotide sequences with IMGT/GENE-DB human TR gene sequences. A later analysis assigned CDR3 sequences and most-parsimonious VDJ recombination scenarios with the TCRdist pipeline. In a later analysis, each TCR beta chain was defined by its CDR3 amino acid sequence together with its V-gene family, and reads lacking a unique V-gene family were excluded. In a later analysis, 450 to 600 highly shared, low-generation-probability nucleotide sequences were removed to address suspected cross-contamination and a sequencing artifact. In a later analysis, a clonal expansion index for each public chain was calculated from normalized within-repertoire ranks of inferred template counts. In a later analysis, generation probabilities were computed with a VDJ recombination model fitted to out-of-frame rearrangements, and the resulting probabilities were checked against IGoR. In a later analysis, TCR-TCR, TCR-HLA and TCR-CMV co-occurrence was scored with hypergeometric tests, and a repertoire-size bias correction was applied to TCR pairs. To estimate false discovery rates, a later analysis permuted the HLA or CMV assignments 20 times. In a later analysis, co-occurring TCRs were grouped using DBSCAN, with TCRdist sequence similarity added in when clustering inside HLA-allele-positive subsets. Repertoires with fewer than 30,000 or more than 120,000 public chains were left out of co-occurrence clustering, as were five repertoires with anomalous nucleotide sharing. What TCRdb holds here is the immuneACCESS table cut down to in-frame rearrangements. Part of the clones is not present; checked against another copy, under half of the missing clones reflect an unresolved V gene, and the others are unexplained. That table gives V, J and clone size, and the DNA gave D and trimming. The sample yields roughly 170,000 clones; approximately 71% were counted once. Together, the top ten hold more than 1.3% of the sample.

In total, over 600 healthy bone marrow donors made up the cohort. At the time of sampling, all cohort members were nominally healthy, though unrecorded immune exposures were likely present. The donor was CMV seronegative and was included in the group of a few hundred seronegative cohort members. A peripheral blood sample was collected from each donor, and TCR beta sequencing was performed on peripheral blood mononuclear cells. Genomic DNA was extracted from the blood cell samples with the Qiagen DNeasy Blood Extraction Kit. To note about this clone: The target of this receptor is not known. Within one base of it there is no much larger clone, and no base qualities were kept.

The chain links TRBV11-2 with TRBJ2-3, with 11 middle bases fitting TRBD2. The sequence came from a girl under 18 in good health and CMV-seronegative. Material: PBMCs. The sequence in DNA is TGTGCCAGCAGCTTAGCTAGCGGGGGGTATACGCAGTATTTT. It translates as CASSLASGGYTQYF.